This TCR beta chain was profiled in a study of shared clonotypes between healthy human individuals (dated by TCRdb to 2018 to 2020). About the full investigation: The cohort comprised two women and three men aged 18 to 49 years. Leukapheresis yielded between about 0.9 and 10 billion PBMCs per donor. For each donor, CD4 naive and CD4 memory were each run on three plates, CD8 naive on two plates, and CD8 memory on one plate. To estimate repertoire size and how much clonotype sharing occurs between individuals, the study deeply sequenced the blood TCR repertoires of five healthy adults. To increase sequencing depth and limit assay-specific biases, different laboratories used diverse techniques to prepare libraries and sequence TCR repertoires.

TCR CDR3 regions were amplified from genomic DNA by multiplex PCR using the deep immunoSEQ assay. For each cell subset, the extracted genomic DNA was distributed evenly across all wells of several immunoSEQ 96-well plates, and each plate served as one replicate. For sorted subsets, roughly 200 ng of genomic DNA, equivalent to around 29,000 T cell genomes, went into each replicate PCR. Purified libraries were quantified with a Qubit 3.0 fluorometer, sized on a Bioanalyzer 2100, and re-quantified with the KAPA Library Quantification kit. A separate single-read 150-cycle Illumina NextSeq 550 flow cell was used to sequence each immunoSEQ 96-well plate. The authors' analysis ran thus. Because the immunoSEQ output held only junctional sequences and lacked quality scores, the filtering could not match the filtering applied to full-length reads. Sequences were annotated with PyIR, a Python wrapper for IgBLAST v1.9, using IMGT germline references to assign V/J genes and CDR3. Reads were filtered out if the reads had weak V/J assignments (E-value above 1e-6), no CDR3, stop codons, out-of-frame junctions, or ambiguous translated residues. V3J clonotypes were defined as sequences sharing the same inferred V gene, J gene, and CDR3 amino acid sequence. To compute the percentage overlap between repertoires, the number of shared unique clonotypes was divided by the size of the smaller repertoire. RTK rarefaction, the Chao1 estimator, and Recon v2.1 estimates of unobserved clonotypes were used to assess repertoire richness. Generation probabilities were computed with OLGA for all TCRbeta clonotypes obtained by the gDNA method from a handful of donors. TCRdb took over this immuneACCESS table, retaining in-frame rearrangements with V and J assigned. Such tables are incomplete; in checked studies, under half of the missing clones stem from an unresolved V gene, and the remainder is unexplained. V and J calls and clone size come straight from that table; D and trimming were deduced from the DNA. In this sample the table shows some 2,400,000 clones, nearly 97% of which occur a single time. Over 0.1% of the sample is held by the ten biggest clonotypes.

The research as a whole found: Sharing across several donors was observed for roughly 5.4% of naive CD4, under 4% of naive CD8, 2% to 2.5% of memory CD4, and roughly 0.4% of memory CD8 clonotypes. Even with the large sequencing depth, rarefaction of the sorted-subset datasets indicated that sequencing was incomplete. Only blood was sampled, and tissue TCR repertoires likely differ from those in blood. Pairwise subsampling led to the expectation that sequencing depth would affect the degree of clonotype sharing among donors. Naive subsets generally had larger estimated clonotype richness than memory subsets. Clonotypes shared by all four sorted-subset donors showed higher generation probabilities than non-shared clonotypes. Because the study included a small number of donors, the genetic and exposure-history diversity represented was limited.

Relative to germline, V is missing 4 bases and J is missing 7 bases, with 0 bases of the junction outside any gene match. The CDR3, from cysteine to phenylalanine, totals 13 residues. The sequence is cut down to CDR3 DNA, 39 bases in frame from base 1. Via the germline V gene, CDR1 is SGHNT and CDR2 YENEEA. Notes on this clone: Its antigen specificity is not known. It has no much larger one-base neighbor in the sample; base qualities were not kept.

The donors were healthy, HIV-negative adults who had no recently reported acute infections or vaccinations. All donors were Caucasian adults living in Nashville, Tennessee, USA. CD4+ T cells were enriched through magnetic negative selection, after which naive cells were positively selected on CD45RA and the remaining negative fraction served as the memory subset. Blood was obtained by leukapheresis, after which PBMCs were separated by Ficoll-Histopaque density gradient centrifugation and cryopreserved in liquid nitrogen vapor phase. Purity and quantity of every magnetically sorted T cell population were checked by analytical flow cytometry. Genomic DNA was isolated from every sorted fraction and measured by UV absorbance on a Nanodrop 2000c.

The sequence came from a man in his late teens or twenties in good health. The V and J genes are TRBV11-3 and TRBJ2-1; 11 nucleotides in the junction match TRBD2. Sequencing was performed on naive CD4+ T cells sorted from blood. The cell subset or site label of this sample denotes: CD45RA+ positively selected. The CDR3 region: CASSWTSGNEQFF. The sequenced DNA is TGTGCCAGCAGCTGGACTAGCGGGAATGAGCAGTTCTTC.